The entry below gives a single TCR beta chain sequence along with its context. The antigen remains undetermined. TCRdb keeps only in-frame clones here, not all; method: immunoSEQ multiplex PCR. The data hold about 110,000 clones, with approximately 91% observed a single time. This sample stems from a study of T cell responses to AZD1222 COVID-19 vaccine. Study-wide findings and caveats: Along spike, vaccine-associated CD4 TCRs were found throughout, with dominance at 160-218 and 743-854. At baseline, just 5 or 6 AZD1222 recipients tested seropositive. After two AZD1222 doses, spike-specific TCR breadth and depth rose versus day 0. The study reported that nearly half of spike-specific TCRs target unmutated variant regions.

The CDR3 has 14 residues. V lost 5 bases and J 0 bases, leaving 9 bases between the germline ends. Germline CDR1 reads SGHNT; CDR2 reads YENEEA. The sequencing used peripheral blood, collected on day 0 of MenACWY control vaccination. This receptor was obtained from an adult in good health. V gene TRBV11-3 combines with J gene TRBJ2-3, with D maybe TRBD2 (6 bases). In DNA, the CDR3 is TGTGCCAGCAGCAACGGGAGAAGCACAGATACGCAGTATTTT. This codes for CASSNGRSTDTQYF. Based on the CDR3 plus reference TRBV11-3 and TRBJ2-3, the full variable domain is EAGVVQSPRYKIIEKKQPVAFWCNPISGHNTLYWYLQNLGQGPELLIRYENEEAVDDSQLPKDRFSAERLKGVDSTLKIQPAELGDSAVYLCASSNGRSTDTQYFGPGTRLTVL.